The 16 T cell receptor beta chains given below trace back to one sample, sequenced in a study of regulatory T cells in long-lasting Graves disease. Time point reported: newly diagnosed GD, antithyroid drugs for less than 3 months. RNA isolated from PBMCs was used to make the TCR library. Combining iRepertoire HTBI primers with Arm-PCR of CDR3 regions, the authors built TCR beta libraries. One entry per CDR3 protein, called by TCRdb with MiXCR from the multiplex PCR reads. The data contain hundreds of thousands of distinct CDR3 sequences, 15% to 20% of them seen just once; the ten biggest clones take up about 25%. The same data also contributed to another study, on T cells in Graves' hyperthyroidism and ophthalmopathy.

The sequenced sample was peripheral blood mononuclear cells (PBMCs), obtained at new diagnosis, from a patient treated with antithyroid drugs. These TCRs come from a woman aged 35-65 years with Graves disease.

The V call is TRBV6-5, the J call TRBJ1-1; D gene uncertain. The V gene lost 0 bases and the J gene lost 6 bases, with 11 bases spanning the gap. The germline CDR1 and CDR2 sequences are MNHEY and SVGAGI. This CDR3 region has 14 residues. Written as DNA, the CDR3 is TGTGCCAGCAGTTACTCGGGGTTTTCCCCTGAAGCTTTCTTT. Its translation: CASSYSGFSPEAFF.

The chain employs TRBV27 and TRBJ1-1; D remains ambiguous. V lost 2 bases, J lost 0 bases, and 10 bases lay in between. Germline V gene data show CDR1 as MNHEY and CDR2 as SMNVEV (reference sequence). The CDR3 runs 15 residues. The CDR3 DNA sequence: TGTGCCAGCAGTTTAAGATTAGGAATGAACACTGAAGCTTTCTTT. It codes for CASSLRLGMNTEAFF.

V usage is TRBV20-1 and J usage is TRBJ1-4; 8 positions match TRBD1. V dropped 5 bases and J dropped 0; count of bases not matched to a gene: 5. Germline V gene data show CDR1 as DFQATT and CDR2 as SNEGSKA (reference sequence). This CDR3 spans 15 amino acids. This CDR3 is CSAPPTGATNEKLFF. CDR3 DNA sequence: TGCAGTGCTCCCCCGACAGGGGCAACTAATGAAAAACTGTTTTTT.

In its sample, this clonotype was seen a few times. V gene TRBV19 combines with J gene TRBJ1-1, with D uncertain. The CDR3 contains 11 residues. Trimming left V 4 bases short and J 7 bases short, with 7 bases between. The germline V gene encodes CDR1 LNHDA and CDR2 SQIVND (reference sequence). CDR3 loop: CASSNDREAFF. DNA for the CDR3: TGTGCCAGTAGTAACGACCGTGAAGCTTTCTTT.

The sample holds many counts of this clonotype. V and J are TRBV19 and TRBJ1-5; D possibly corresponds to TRBD1 (5 bases). The V end was cut by 6 bases, the J end by 0 bases, with 15 bases between. Germline CDR1 LNHDA, CDR2 SQIVND (reference sequence). There are 16 residues in the CDR3. CDR3 DNA: TGTGCCAGTAGGGCCGGACACACCGATAGCAATCAGCCCCAGCATTTT. It translates to CASRAGHTDSNQPQHF.

This clonotype was seen at least ten times. CDR3 in amino acids: CASSIGGQGHQPQHF. The CDR3 nucleotides read TGTGCCAGTAGTATCGGGGGACAGGGCCATCAGCCCCAGCATTTT. The chain is built from TRBV19 and TRBJ1-5; 9 bases map to TRBD1. CDR1 is LNHDA, CDR2 SQIVND, per germline (reference sequence). CDR3 length equals 15 residues. The V gene end was trimmed by 3 bases and the J gene end by 5 bases; junction bases not matched to a gene: 5.

This clonotype was found many times. The chain employs TRBV6-1 and TRBJ2-3; TRBD1 is a possible D gene (5 bases). Per the germline V gene, CDR1 is MNHNS and CDR2 is SASEGT. This CDR3 has 16 amino acids. V lost 11 bases to trimming and J lost 0 bases, with 21 bases between them. This CDR3 reads CAQFPQGKTSTDTQYF. CDR3 DNA: TGTGCCCAGTTCCCCCAGGGCAAGACTAGCACAGATACGCAGTATTTT.

This clonotype was recorded many times. This chain uses TRBV12-3 or TRBV12-4 with TRBJ2-1; 10 nucleotides line up with TRBD1. The CDR3 is 16 amino acids. V lost 3 bases to trimming and J lost 6 bases; unmatched junction nucleotides: 8. The CDR3 sequence: CASSFPGDRGLNEQFF. In DNA, the CDR3 is TGTGCCAGCAGTTTTCCCGGGGACAGGGGTCTCAATGAGCAGTTCTTC.

This clonotype was seen repeatedly, ten times or more. CDR3 nucleotides: TGTGCCAGCAGTTTCGGTTATCAAGCTTTCTTT. Translating gives CASSFGYQAFF. The rearrangement uses TRBV12-3 or TRBV12-4 and TRBJ1-1; D ambiguous. V was cut by 3 bases and J by 9 bases, with 8 bases left in between. The CDR3 runs 11 residues.

This clonotype was found many times. The J gene is TRBJ2-3, the V gene TRBV5-1; D tentatively fits TRBD1 or TRBD2 (6 bases each). The CDR3 spans 16 residues. Trimming pared 0 bases from V and 2 bases from J, leaving 13 bases between. Germline V lookup: CDR1 SGHRS, CDR2 YFSETQ. The CDR3 region has the DNA TGCGCCAGCAGCTTGGCCCCGGGGGACACCACAGATACGCAGTATTTT. It translates to CASSLAPGDTTDTQYF.

This clonotype was observed many times. The genes are TRBV28 and TRBJ1-5, with no clear D. The CDR3 is 12 residues long. V was trimmed by 4 bases and J by 6 bases, leaving 7 bases between them. Germline lookup yields CDR1 MDHEN and CDR2 SYDVKM. The CDR3 nucleotides read TGTGCCAGCAGTTGGGTTGGTCAGCCCCAGCATTTT. The encoded protein is CASSWVGQPQHF.

The chain carries TRBV19 and TRBJ1-5; possibly TRBD1 for D (6 bases). Trimming took 7 bases from V and 3 from J, leaving 16 bases between them. The CDR3 totals 15 residues. Germline V gene lookup returns CDR1 LNHDA and CDR2 SQIVND (reference sequence). CDR3 nucleotides: TGTGCCAGTACAAGGGGGGGGACCCCCAATCAGCCCCAGCATTTT. The encoded protein is CASTRGGTPNQPQHF.

In this sample, this clonotype turned up many times. This chain connects TRBV3-1 to TRBJ1-1; D gene unclear. The germline V gene has CDR1 LGHDT and CDR2 YNNKEL (reference sequence). This CDR3 contains 12 residues. V lost 4 bases and J lost 6, with 9 bases in between. CDR3 sequence reads: CASSRGLAEAFF. In nucleotides, the CDR3 is TGTGCCAGCAGCCGTGGCTTAGCTGAAGCTTTCTTT.

The table lists this clonotype with many counts. This sequence joins TRBV7-8 and TRBJ1-1; unclear D gene. The CDR3 length is 15 residues. CDR1 is SGHVS and CDR2 is FQNEAQ in the germline V gene. With 2 bases removed from V and 11 bases from J, the gap between germline ends came to 21 bases. CDR3 DNA sequence: TGTGCCAGCAGCTTACAACAAGTGGTCCCGCGGGTCGCTTTCTTT. This encodes CASSLQQVVPRVAFF.

This clonotype has a handful of counts. Mismatch with germline at one junction end may stem from a read error. J is TRBJ2-2 and V is TRBV7-7; 9 bases fit TRBD1. The CDR3 is 15 residues long. CDR1 is SSHAT and CDR2 is FNYEAQ in the germline V gene (reference sequence). CDR3 nucleotide sequence: TGTGCTAGCAGCTGGGGGACAGGGCAAGCCGGGGAGCTGTTTTTT. Translating gives CASSWGTGQAGELFF.

This clonotype occurred many times. The chain has TRBV30 and TRBJ1-1; TRBD1 is a possible D gene (5 bases). Germline CDR1 reads GTSNPN; CDR2 reads SVGIG (reference sequence). This CDR3 is built from 13 residues. Trimming took 3 bases from V and 0 from J, leaving 8 bases between them. The CDR3 DNA reads TGTGCCTGGAGGATACAGGTGAACACTGAAGCTTTCTTT. Translation gives CAWRIQVNTEAFF.